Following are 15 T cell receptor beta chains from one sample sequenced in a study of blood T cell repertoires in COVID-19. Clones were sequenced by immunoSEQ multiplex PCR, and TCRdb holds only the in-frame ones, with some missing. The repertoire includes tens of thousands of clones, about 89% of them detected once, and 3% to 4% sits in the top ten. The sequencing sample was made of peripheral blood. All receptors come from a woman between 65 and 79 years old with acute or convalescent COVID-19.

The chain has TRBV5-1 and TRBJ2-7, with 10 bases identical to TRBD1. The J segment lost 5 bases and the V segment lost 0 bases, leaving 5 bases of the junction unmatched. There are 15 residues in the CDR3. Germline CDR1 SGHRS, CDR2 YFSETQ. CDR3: CASSLVPGQGNEQYV. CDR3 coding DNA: TGCGCCAGCAGCTTGGTCCCGGGACAGGGGAACGAGCAGTACGTC.

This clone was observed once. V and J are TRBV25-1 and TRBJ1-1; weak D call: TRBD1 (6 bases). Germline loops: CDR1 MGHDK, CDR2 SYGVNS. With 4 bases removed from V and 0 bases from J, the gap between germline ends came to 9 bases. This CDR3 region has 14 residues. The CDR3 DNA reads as TGTGCCAGCAGTGGTGGGACATTGAACACTGAAGCTTTCTTT. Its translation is CASSGGTLNTEAFF.

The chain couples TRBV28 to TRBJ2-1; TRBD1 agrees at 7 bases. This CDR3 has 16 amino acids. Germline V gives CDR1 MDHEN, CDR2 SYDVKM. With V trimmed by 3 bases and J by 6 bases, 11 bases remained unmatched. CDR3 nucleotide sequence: TGTGCCAGCAGTTTGATTGGCCAGGGGGTTGGCAATGAGCAGTTCTTC. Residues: CASSLIGQGVGNEQFF. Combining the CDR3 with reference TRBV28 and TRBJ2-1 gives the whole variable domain DVKVTQSSRYLVKRTGEKVFLECVQDMDHENMFWYRQDPGLGLRLIYFSYDVKMKEKGDIPEGYSVSREKKERFSLILESASTNQTSMYLCASSLIGQGVGNEQFFGPGTRLTVL.

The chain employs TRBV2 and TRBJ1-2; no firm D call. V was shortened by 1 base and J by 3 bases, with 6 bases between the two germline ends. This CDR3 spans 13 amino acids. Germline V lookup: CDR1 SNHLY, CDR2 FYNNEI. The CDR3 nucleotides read TGTGCCAGCAGTGAAGGGCCCGACTATGGCTACACCTTC. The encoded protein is CASSEGPDYGYTF. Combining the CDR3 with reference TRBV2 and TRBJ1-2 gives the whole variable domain EPEVTQTPSHQVTQMGQEVILRCVPISNHLYFYWYRQILGQKVEFLVSFYNNEISEKSEIFDDQFSVERPDGSNFTLKIRSTKLEDSAMYFCASSEGPDYGYTFGSGTRLTVV.

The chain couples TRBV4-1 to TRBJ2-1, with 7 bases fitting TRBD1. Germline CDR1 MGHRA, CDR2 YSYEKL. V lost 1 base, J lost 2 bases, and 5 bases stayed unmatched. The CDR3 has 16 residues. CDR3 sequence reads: CASSQGQGQAYNEQFF. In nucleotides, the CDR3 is TGCGCCAGCAGCCAAGGTCAAGGACAGGCCTACAATGAGCAGTTCTTC.

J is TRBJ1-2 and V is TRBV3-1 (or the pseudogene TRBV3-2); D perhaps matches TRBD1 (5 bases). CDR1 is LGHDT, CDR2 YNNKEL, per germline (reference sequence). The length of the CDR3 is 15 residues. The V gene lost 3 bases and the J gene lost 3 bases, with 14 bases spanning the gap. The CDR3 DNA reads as TGTGCCAGCAGCCAGGACAAATCCAGATACTATGGCTACACCTTC. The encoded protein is CASSQDKSRYYGYTF.

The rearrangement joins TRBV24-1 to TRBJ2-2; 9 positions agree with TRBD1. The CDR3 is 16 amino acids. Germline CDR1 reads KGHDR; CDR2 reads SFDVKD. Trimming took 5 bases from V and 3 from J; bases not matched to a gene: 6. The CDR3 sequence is CATSVTGTGYTGELFF. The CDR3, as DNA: TGTGCCACCAGTGTCACCGGGACAGGGTACACCGGGGAGCTGTTTTTT.

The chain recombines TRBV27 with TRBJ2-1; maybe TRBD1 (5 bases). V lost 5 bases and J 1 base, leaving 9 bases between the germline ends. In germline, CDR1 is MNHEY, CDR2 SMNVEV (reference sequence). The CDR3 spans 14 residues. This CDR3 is CASSTGPSYNEQFF. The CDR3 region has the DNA TGTGCCAGCAGTACAGGTCCTTCCTACAATGAGCAGTTCTTC.

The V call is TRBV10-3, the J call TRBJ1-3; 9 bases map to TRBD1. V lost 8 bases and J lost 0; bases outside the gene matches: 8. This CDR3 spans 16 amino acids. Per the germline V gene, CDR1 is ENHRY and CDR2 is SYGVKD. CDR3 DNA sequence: TGTGCCATCGGGGCGACAGGGGGTAACTCTGGAAACACCATATATTTT. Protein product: CAIGATGGNSGNTIYF.

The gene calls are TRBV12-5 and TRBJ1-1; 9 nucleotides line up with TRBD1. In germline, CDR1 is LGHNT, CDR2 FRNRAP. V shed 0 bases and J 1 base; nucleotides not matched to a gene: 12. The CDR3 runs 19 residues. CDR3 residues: CASGLVTGTGWVRNTEAFF. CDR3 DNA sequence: TGTGCTAGTGGTTTGGTCACCGGGACAGGGTGGGTGAGGAACACTGAAGCTTTCTTT. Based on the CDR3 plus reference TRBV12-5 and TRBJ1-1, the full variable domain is DARVTQTPRHKVTEMGQEVTMRCQPILGHNTVFWYRQTMMQGLELLAYFRNRAPLDDSGMPKDRFSAEMPDATLATLKIQPSEPRDSAVYFCASGLVTGTGWVRNTEAFFGQGTRLTVV.

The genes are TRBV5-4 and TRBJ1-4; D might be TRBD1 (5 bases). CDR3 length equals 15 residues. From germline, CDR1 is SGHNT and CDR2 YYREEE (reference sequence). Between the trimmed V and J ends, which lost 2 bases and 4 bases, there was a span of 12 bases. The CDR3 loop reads CASSLGRGDNEKLFF. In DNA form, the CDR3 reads TGTGCCAGCAGCTTAGGAAGGGGTGATAATGAAAAACTGTTTTTT.

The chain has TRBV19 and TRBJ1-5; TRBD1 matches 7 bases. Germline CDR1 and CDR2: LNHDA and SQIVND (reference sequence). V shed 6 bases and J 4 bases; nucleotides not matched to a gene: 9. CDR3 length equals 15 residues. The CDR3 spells CASSLRDSTNQPQHF. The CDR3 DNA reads TGTGCCAGTAGCCTACGGGACAGTACGAATCAGCCCCAGCATTTT.

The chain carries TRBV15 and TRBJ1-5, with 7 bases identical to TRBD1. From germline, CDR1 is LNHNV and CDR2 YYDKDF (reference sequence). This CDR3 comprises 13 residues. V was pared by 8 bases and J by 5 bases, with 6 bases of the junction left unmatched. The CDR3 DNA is TGTGCCACCTCCAGGGGGTCGGATCAGCCCCAGCATTTT. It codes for CATSRGSDQPQHF.

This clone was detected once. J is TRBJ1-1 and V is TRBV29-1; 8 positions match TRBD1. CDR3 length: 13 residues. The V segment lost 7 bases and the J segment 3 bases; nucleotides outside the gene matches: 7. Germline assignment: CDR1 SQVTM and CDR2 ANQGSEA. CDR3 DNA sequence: TGCAGCGGTGGACAGGGAAGGCACACTGAAGCTTTCTTT. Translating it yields CSGGQGRHTEAFF.

In DNA form, the CDR3 reads TGTGCCAGCATGGGAGTGGCGAGCGGATCACCCCTCCACTTT. Its protein is CASMGVASGSPLHF. The rearrangement joins TRBV3-1 (or the pseudogene TRBV3-2) to TRBJ1-6; D gene uncertain. Germline CDR1 LGHDT, CDR2 YNNKEL (reference sequence). V lost 7 bases and J 10 bases, leaving 17 bases between the germline ends. This CDR3 is built from 14 residues.